One and the same sample provided the 27 T cell receptor beta chains below, sequenced in a study of CD8 T cells in Susac syndrome. After extraction with the RNeasy kit, roughly 0.45 to 1 ug of the RNA was reverse transcribed using random hexamers. A single record per CDR3 protein comes from TCRdb applying MiXCR to the immunoSEQ multiplex PCR reads. This sample has roughly 250,000 distinct CDR3 sequences, with 90% to 96% found just once. The sample consisted of CD4+ T cells from PBMCs. All receptors derive from a human donor with Susac syndrome.

The chain joins TRBV25-1 to TRBJ1-2; 8 bases are a match to TRBD1. This CDR3 region has 16 residues. V lost 6 bases to trimming and J lost 4 bases; unmatched junction nucleotides: 13. Germline CDR1 MGHDK, CDR2 SYGVNS. CDR3 coding DNA: TGTGCCAGCAGCCGAAAGGGTACAGGGGGGTCCTATGGCTACACCTTC. This codes for CASSRKGTGGSYGYTF.

V usage is TRBV20-1 and J usage is TRBJ1-1; 7 bases agree with TRBD1. The CDR3 has 17 amino acids. The junction had 13 bases not matched to a gene; V was cut back by 0 bases and J by 3 bases. From germline, CDR1 is DFQATT and CDR2 SNEGSKA (reference sequence). CDR3 DNA: TGCAGTGCTAGAGATTGGTGGTCAGGGGGAGTGGACACTGAAGCTTTCTTT. Its protein is CSARDWWSGGVDTEAFF.

The chain has TRBV29-1 and TRBJ2-3; 7 positions match TRBD2. This CDR3 contains 14 residues. V was clipped by 7 bases and J by 0 bases; unmatched bases: 7. The V gene's germline CDR1 is SQVTM and CDR2 ANQGSEA. DNA for the CDR3: TGCAGCGGTTTGGGACTACCTAGCACAGATACGCAGTATTTT. This codes for CSGLGLPSTDTQYF.

This clonotype was seen a single time. J is TRBJ1-1 and V is TRBV18, with D tentatively TRBD1 (6 bases). The germline V gene has CDR1 KGHSH and CDR2 LQKENI. With 4 bases removed from V and 2 bases from J, the gap between germline ends came to 11 bases. This CDR3 region has 14 residues. The CDR3 nucleotides are TGTGCCAGCTCACACTCCAGGGGAAACACTGAAGCTTTCTTT. As protein: CASSHSRGNTEAFF. Looking up the rest from reference TRBV18 and TRBJ1-1 gives the full variable domain: NAGVMQNPRHLVRRRGQEARLRCSPMKGHSHVYWYRQLPEEGLKFMVYLQKENIIDESGMPKERFSAEFPKEGPSILRIQQVVRGDSAAYFCASSHSRGNTEAFFGQGTRLTVV.

This CDR3 reads CASSVKDRDTEAFF. The CDR3 DNA reads TGTGCCAGCAGCGTGAAGGACAGGGACACTGAAGCTTTCTTT. This rearrangement joins TRBV9 to TRBJ1-1, with TRBD1 identical over 8 bases. The V and J ends lost 2 bases and 3 bases, in that order; junction bases with no gene match: 3. CDR3 length equals 14 residues. CDR1 and CDR2 (germline): SGDLS, YYNGEE. The variable domain in full, completed from reference TRBV9 and TRBJ1-1, reads DSGVTQTPKHLITATGQRVTLRCSPRSGDLSVYWYQQSLDQGLQFLIQYYNGEERAKGNILERFSAQQFPDLHSELNLSSLELGDSALYFCASSVKDRDTEAFFGQGTRLTVV.

Of note for this clonotype: One junction end disagrees with the germline gene, perhaps due to a read error. This chain joins TRBV7-7 and TRBJ2-1; D is perhaps TRBD2 (6 bases). Germline CDR1 and CDR2: SSHAT and FNYEAQ (reference sequence). The CDR3 runs to 15 residues. In nucleotides, the CDR3 is TGTGCTAGCAGCTTAGCGGAGGGGCTGCGGAATGAGCAGTTCTTC. Its translation: CASSLAEGLRNEQFF.

The chain combines TRBV9 with TRBJ2-4; D is perhaps TRBD2 (5 bases). CDR3 length: 14 residues. Per germline, CDR1 SGDLS and CDR2 YYNGEE. V gave up 0 bases and J gave up 6 bases, with 10 bases separating them. CDR3 in amino acids: CASSVEPSPNIQYF. CDR3 DNA sequence: TGTGCCAGCAGCGTAGAGCCTAGCCCAAACATTCAGTACTTC.

The chain uses TRBV4-1 and TRBJ2-1; 9 positions match TRBD2. The length of the CDR3 is 15 residues. After removal of 5 bases from V and 5 bases from J, the junction contained 7 bases not matched to a gene. The germline V gene has CDR1 MGHRA and CDR2 YSYEKL. CDR3 DNA: TGCGCCAGCAGCTCATTAGCGGGAGTTGACAATGAGCAGTTCTTC. Protein sequence: CASSSLAGVDNEQFF.

The V and J genes are TRBV30 and TRBJ1-1; TRBD1 matches at 7 bases. The CDR3 runs to 12 residues. V was clipped by 8 bases and J by 5 bases; unmatched bases: 8. Per the germline V gene, CDR1 is GTSNPN and CDR2 is SVGIG (reference sequence). The CDR3 DNA is TGTGCCGGAAGACAGGGATGGACTGAAGCTTTCTTT. The encoded protein is CAGRQGWTEAFF.

This chain joins TRBV7-2 and TRBJ2-2; perhaps TRBD2 as D (5 bases). Germline CDR1 SGHTA, CDR2 FQGNSA. The germline V and J ends were trimmed by 3 bases and 3 bases, with 8 bases remaining between them. There are 14 residues in the CDR3. This chain's CDR3 is CASSFTRDTGELFF. Written as DNA, the CDR3 is TGTGCCAGCAGCTTTACGAGGGACACCGGGGAGCTGTTTTTT.

The rearrangement joins TRBV7-9 to TRBJ2-7; D unclear. Between the trimmed V and J ends, which lost 2 bases and 6 bases, there was a span of 5 bases. Per germline, CDR1 SEHNR and CDR2 FQNEAQ (reference sequence). The CDR3 consists of 11 residues. The CDR3, as DNA: TGTGCCAGCAGCTTAAATGTCGAGCAGTACTTC. Encoded protein: CASSLNVEQYF. Complete variable domain (other parts from reference TRBV7-9 and TRBJ2-7): DTGVSQNPRHKITKRGQNVTFRCDPISEHNRLYWYRQTLGQGPEFLTYFQNEAQLEKSRLLSDRFSAERPKGSFSTLEIQRTEQGDSAMYLCASSLNVEQYFGPGTRLTVT.

The V call is TRBV4-1, the J call TRBJ1-2, with D unresolved. Germline CDR1 is MGHRA and CDR2 is YSYEKL. The CDR3 length is 15 residues. With 1 base removed from V and 5 bases from J, the gap between germline ends came to 14 bases. CDR3 sequence: CASSQAWVPVYGYTF. The CDR3 coding sequence is TGCGCCAGCAGCCAAGCTTGGGTCCCGGTATATGGCTACACCTTC.

The V call is TRBV7-9, the J call TRBJ2-7; TRBD1 matches 7 bases. Germline assignment: CDR1 SEHNR and CDR2 FQNEAQ (reference sequence). Losses at the gene ends were 3 bases for V and 3 bases for J; bases not matched to a gene: 5. This CDR3 region has 14 residues. The CDR3 coding sequence is TGTGCCAGCAGCTTTAGACAGGGCCTCTACGAGCAGTACTTC. Its protein product is CASSFRQGLYEQYF.

This clonotype has a single count. The rearrangement uses TRBV12-3 or TRBV12-4 and TRBJ2-2; D is unclear. The CDR3 length is 11 residues. The germline V and J ends were trimmed by 7 bases and 6 bases, with 6 bases remaining between them. In DNA, the CDR3 is TGTGCCAGCACCGGTTCCGGGGAGCTGTTTTTT. Its translation: CASTGSGELFF.

This clonotype was recorded once. The chain links TRBV7-9 to TRBJ1-5; D is undetermined. This CDR3 has 12 residues. V was shortened by 1 base and J by 6 bases, with 4 bases between the two germline ends. Germline CDR1 reads SEHNR; CDR2 reads FQNEAQ (reference sequence). The CDR3, as DNA: TGTGCCAGCAGCTTAGGGCCTCAGCCCCAGCATTTT. It yields the protein CASSLGPQPQHF.

This clonotype appeared a single time. The CDR3: CASSPGVGGGYEQYF. The CDR3 DNA reads as TGTGCCAGCAGCCCTGGGGTCGGTGGTGGCTACGAGCAGTACTTC. The V gene is TRBV14, the J gene TRBJ2-7, with unresolved D. Trimming cost V 4 bases and J 3 bases, with 16 bases left between them. CDR1 is SGHDN, CDR2 FVKESK, per germline. This CDR3 comprises 15 residues. The full variable domain, its missing parts supplied by reference TRBV14 and TRBJ2-7, is EAGVTQFPSHSVIEKGQTVTLRCDPISGHDNLYWYRRVMGKEIKFLLHFVKESKQDESGMPNNRFLAERTGGTYSTLKVQPAELEDSGVYFCASSPGVGGGYEQYFGPGTRLTVT.

The chain combines TRBV15 with TRBJ2-7; TRBD1 agrees at 7 bases. The length of the CDR3 is 15 residues. V was clipped by 0 bases and J by 5 bases; unmatched bases: 7. Germline CDR1 and CDR2: LNHNV and YYDKDF (reference sequence). The CDR3 DNA follows: TGTGCCACCAGCAGAGATCGCGACAGGGTGGACGAGCAGTACTTC. Protein: CATSRDRDRVDEQYF.

The gene calls are TRBV30 and TRBJ2-1; TRBD2 matches at 8 bases. The CDR3 loop spans 14 amino acids. The germline V gene encodes CDR1 GTSNPN and CDR2 SVGIG (reference sequence). Trimming removed 8 bases from V and 6 bases from J; junction bases left unmatched: 12. The chain's CDR3 is CATFTGGRVNEQFF. The DNA of the CDR3 is TGTGCCACATTCACGGGAGGGCGGGTCAATGAGCAGTTCTTC.

The chain couples TRBV11-3 to TRBJ1-2, with D maybe TRBD1 (6 bases). CDR1 and CDR2 (germline): SGHNT, YENEEA. The CDR3 is made up of 13 amino acids. The V and J ends lost 3 bases and 5 bases respectively, with 10 bases between them. In nucleotides, the CDR3 is TGTGCCAGCAGCTTTAGGCAGGGGTATGGCTACACCTTC. Amino acids: CASSFRQGYGYTF.

V is TRBV6-5 and J is TRBJ2-2; D gene ambiguous. Trimming left V 4 bases short and J 4 bases short, with 10 bases between. CDR1 and CDR2 from the germline V gene are MNHEY and SVGAGI. The CDR3 is 14 residues long. CDR3 coding DNA: TGTGCCAGCAGTTTCAACGACGGCACCGGGGAGCTGTTTTTT. Its translation is CASSFNDGTGELFF.

The genes are TRBV24-1 and TRBJ1-2; D uncertain. V lost 1 base, J lost 4 bases, and 3 bases lay in between. The germline gives CDR1 KGHDR, CDR2 SFDVKD. This CDR3 is built from 12 residues. DNA of the CDR3: TGTGCCACCAGTGATTTCGTCTATGGCTACACCTTC. It yields the protein CATSDFVYGYTF.

This chain uses TRBV5-4 with TRBJ2-2; 12 bases fit TRBD2. J lost 6 bases, V lost 3 bases, and 6 bases had no gene match. The germline V gene encodes CDR1 SGHNT and CDR2 YYREEE (reference sequence). This CDR3 is 16 amino acids long. The DNA of the CDR3 is TGTGCCAGCAGCTGGGGACTAGCGGGTGTTGCCGGGGAGCTGTTTTTT. It translates to CASSWGLAGVAGELFF. The full variable domain, completed using reference TRBV5-4 and TRBJ2-2, is ETGVTQSPTHLIKTRGQQVTLRCSSQSGHNTVSWYQQALGQGPQFIFQYYREEENGRGNFPPRFSGLQFPNYSSELNVNALELDDSALYLCASSWGLAGVAGELFFGEGSRLTVL.

The rearrangement links TRBV5-4 to TRBJ2-2, with a possible D match to TRBD2 (6 bases). Germline CDR1 reads SGHNT; CDR2 reads YYREEE (reference sequence). CDR3 length: 15 residues. V was shortened by 4 bases and J by 1 base, with 11 bases between the two germline ends. CDR3 DNA: TGTGCCAGCAGCCGGTCCGGGGGGAACACCGGGGAGCTGTTTTTT. Translated, it gives CASSRSGGNTGELFF.

The chain employs TRBV27 and TRBJ2-7; perhaps TRBD2 as D (5 bases). Per germline, CDR1 MNHEY and CDR2 SMNVEV (reference sequence). This CDR3 is built from 15 residues. V was pared by 4 bases and J by 2 bases, with 15 bases between. This CDR3 is CASSSSRVGAYEQYF. DNA for the CDR3: TGTGCCAGCAGTTCATCCCGCGTGGGAGCCTACGAGCAGTACTTC.

The chain joins TRBV3-1 to TRBJ1-3; D is uncertain. Per the germline V gene, CDR1 is LGHDT and CDR2 is YNNKEL (reference sequence). The V and J ends lost 6 bases and 0 bases respectively, with 15 bases between them. CDR3 length: 16 amino acids. In nucleotides, the CDR3 is TGTGCCAGCAGTCGCCATAGGGCGATCTCTGGAAACACCATATATTTT. Residues: CASSRHRAISGNTIYF.

This clonotype has a single count. The chain couples TRBV3-1 to TRBJ1-4; D ambiguous. This CDR3 contains 10 residues. V lost 8 bases and J lost 8, with 6 bases in between. Germline V gene data show CDR1 as LGHDT and CDR2 as YNNKEL (reference sequence). CDR3 nucleotide sequence: TGTGCCAGCGGGGTCGAAAAACTGTTTTTT. This sequence encodes CASGVEKLFF. The full variable domain, in which reference TRBV3-1 and TRBJ1-4 provide the parts outside the CDR3, is DTAVSQTPKYLVTQMGNDKSIKCEQNLGHDTMYWYKQDSKKFLKIMFSYNNKELIINETVPNRFSPKSPDKAHLNLHINSLELGDSAVYFCASGVEKLFFGSGTQLSVL.

The chain joins TRBV11-3 to TRBJ2-6, with D tentatively TRBD2 (5 bases). The CDR3 runs 16 residues. Trimming left V 5 bases short and J 2 bases short, with 13 bases between. The germline V gene has CDR1 SGHNT and CDR2 YENEEA. The CDR3 region has the DNA TGTGCCAGCAGCCCCCCCCGCGGGCCTGGGGCCAACGTCCTGACTTTC. This gives the protein CASSPPRGPGANVLTF.